This TCR beta chain was sequenced for a study of OX40 agonist ivuxolimab in advanced cancers. In the study overall: Treatment of patients was with ivuxolimab, an agonistic anti-OX40 (CD134) antibody.

The CDR3 covers 15 residues. V lost 3 bases to trimming and J lost 2 bases; unmatched junction nucleotides: 7. Looked up from germline, CDR1 is LNHDA and CDR2 is SQIVND (reference sequence). Any history of autoimmune disease or systemic immunosuppression disqualified patients. Some clones are missing from TCRdb's copy, which holds only in-frame ones; the method was immunoSEQ multiplex PCR. Altogether tens of thousands of clones are present, about nine tenths being singletons, with the ten largest covering more than 20%. The TCR comes from an adult with an advanced solid tumor such as melanoma, head and neck, liver or kidney cancer. Source: CD4+ or CD8+ T cells sorted from blood, taken in a trial of the OX40 agonist ivuxolimab. The V call is TRBV19, the J call TRBJ2-7; 7 bases match TRBD1. CDR3 nucleotide sequence: TGTGCCAGTAGTATTTCACAGGGGTACCCCTACGAGCAGTACTTC. The encoded protein is CASSISQGYPYEQYF.